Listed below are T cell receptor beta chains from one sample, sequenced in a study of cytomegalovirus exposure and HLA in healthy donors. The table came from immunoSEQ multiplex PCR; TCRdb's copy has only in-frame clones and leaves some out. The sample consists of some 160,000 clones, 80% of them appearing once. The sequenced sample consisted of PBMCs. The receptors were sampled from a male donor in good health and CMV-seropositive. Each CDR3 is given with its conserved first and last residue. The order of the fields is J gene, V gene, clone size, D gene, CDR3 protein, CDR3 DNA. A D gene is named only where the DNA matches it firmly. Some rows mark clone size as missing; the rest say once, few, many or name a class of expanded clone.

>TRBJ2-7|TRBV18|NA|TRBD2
CASSPTTGTNEQYF
TGTGCCAGCTCACCAACGACGGGGACTAACGAGCAGTACTTC
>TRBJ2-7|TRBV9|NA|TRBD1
CASSADRGPSYEQYF
TGTGCCAGCAGCGCCGACAGGGGGCCCTCCTACGAGCAGTACTTC
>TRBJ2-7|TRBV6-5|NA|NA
CASSRRTATYEQYF
TGTGCCAGCAGTAGAAGGACAGCTACCTACGAGCAGTACTTC
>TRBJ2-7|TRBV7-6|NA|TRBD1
CASSLTPGQGSYEQYF
TGTGCCAGCAGCTTAACGCCAGGACAGGGATCCTACGAGCAGTACTTC
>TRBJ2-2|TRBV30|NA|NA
CAWSGKIGGMDTGELFF
TGTGCCTGGAGTGGTAAAATTGGGGGGATGGACACCGGGGAGCTGTTTTTT
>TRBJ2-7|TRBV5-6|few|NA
CASGRNPYEQYF
TGTGCCAGCGGGAGAAACCCCTACGAGCAGTACTTC
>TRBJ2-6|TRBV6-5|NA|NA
CASSYSPGVGANVLTF
TGTGCCAGCAGTTACTCTCCCGGGGTAGGGGCCAACGTCCTGACTTTC
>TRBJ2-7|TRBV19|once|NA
CASSIYQGLGGSYEQYF
TGTGCCAGTAGTATCTACCAGGGGCTGGGGGGGTCCTACGAGCAGTACTTC
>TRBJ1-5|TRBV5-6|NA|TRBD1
CASSGQGVGQPQHF
TGTGCCAGCAGCGGACAGGGCGTGGGTCAGCCCCAGCATTTT
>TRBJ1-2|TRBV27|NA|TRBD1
CASGRQGYGYTF
TGTGCCAGCGGCCGACAGGGCTATGGCTACACCTTC
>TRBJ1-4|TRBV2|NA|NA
CASSPLGGGEKLFF
TGTGCCAGCAGCCCCTTGGGGGGAGGTGAAAAACTGTTTTTT
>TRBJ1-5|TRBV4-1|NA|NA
CASSQSENSNQPQHF
TGCGCCAGCAGCCAGTCCGAGAATAGCAATCAGCCCCAGCATTTT
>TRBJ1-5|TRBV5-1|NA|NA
CASRASGNQPQHF
TGCGCCAGCAGAGCAAGTGGCAATCAGCCCCAGCATTTT
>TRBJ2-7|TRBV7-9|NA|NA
CASSGEYEQYF
TGTGCCAGCAGCGGTGAGTACGAGCAGTACTTC
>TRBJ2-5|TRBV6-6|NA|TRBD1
CASRTGALQETQYF
TGTGCCAGCCGAACAGGGGCACTACAAGAGACCCAGTACTTC
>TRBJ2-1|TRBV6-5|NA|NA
CASSYGFAGSYNEQFF
TGTGCCAGCAGTTACGGATTTGCGGGGTCCTACAATGAGCAGTTCTTC
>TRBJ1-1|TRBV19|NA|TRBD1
CASSKQGASTEAFF
TGTGCCAGTAGTAAACAGGGGGCGAGTACTGAAGCTTTCTTT
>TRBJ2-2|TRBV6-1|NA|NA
CASMTRSSGELFF
TGTGCCAGCATGACTAGGAGTTCCGGGGAGCTGTTTTTT
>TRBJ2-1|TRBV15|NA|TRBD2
CATSRSPPGTSEGHEQFF
TGTGCCACCAGCAGATCCCCCCCCGGGACTAGCGAGGGACATGAGCAGTTCTTC
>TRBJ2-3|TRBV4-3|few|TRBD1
CASSQVQGAVDTQYF
TGCGCCAGCAGCCAAGTTCAGGGGGCTGTAGATACGCAGTATTTT
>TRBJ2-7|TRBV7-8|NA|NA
CASSLARADYEQYF
TGTGCCAGCAGCTTAGCGCGGGCAGACTACGAGCAGTACTTC
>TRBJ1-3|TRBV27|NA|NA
CASSRGARGNTIYF
TGTGCCAGCTCCCGGGGGGCGCGTGGAAACACCATATATTTT
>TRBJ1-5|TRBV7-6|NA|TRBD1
CASSLTPDRGHQPQHF
TGTGCCAGCAGCTTAACCCCTGACAGGGGCCATCAGCCCCAGCATTTT
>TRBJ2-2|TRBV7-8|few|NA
CASSLTAGVSTGELFF
TGTGCCAGCAGCTTAACGGCAGGGGTTAGCACCGGGGAGCTGTTTTTT
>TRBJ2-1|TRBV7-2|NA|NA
CASSLMDSRYNEQFF
TGTGCCAGCAGCTTAATGGACTCCCGGTACAATGAGCAGTTCTTC
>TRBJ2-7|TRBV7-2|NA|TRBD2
CASSFRGEQRELNEQYF
TGTGCCAGCAGCTTTAGGGGGGAGCAGCGGGAGTTGAACGAGCAGTACTTC
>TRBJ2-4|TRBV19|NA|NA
CASSIGSVAKNIQYF
TGTGCCAGTAGTATTGGCTCCGTAGCCAAAAACATTCAGTACTTC
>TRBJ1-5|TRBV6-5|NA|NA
CASSTGGRNQPQHF
TGTGCCAGCAGCACCGGAGGACGGAATCAGCCCCAGCATTTT
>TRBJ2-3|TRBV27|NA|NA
CASSITDTQYF
TGTGCCAGCTCCATCACAGATACGCAGTATTTT